The present TCR beta chain was sequenced within a study of monozygotic twins with inflammatory bowel disease. Total RNA input per TCR library was 3,000 to 4,500 ng. TCRdb re-called the 5' RACE reads; every CDR3 protein appears as one record, without DNA. The repertoire table contains 170,000 or so distinct CDR3 sequences. Germline values: CDR1 SGHRS, CDR2 YFSETQ. There are 15 residues in the CDR3. The chain is built from TRBV5-1 and TRBJ2-7; as DNA is missing, the TRBD2 call by TCRdb cannot be tested. This TCR was recovered from a human donor with ulcerative colitis or Crohn's disease, or a healthy co-twin of an affected twin (not recorded which). Material: blood. The CDR3 loop reads CASSLGGLATYEQYF.